This TCR beta chain emerged from a study of blood T cell repertoires in COVID-19. Study details: Samples of COVID-19 (acute and convalescent) were obtained from the United States, Italy and Spain. The analysed material was cDNA or gDNA that came from T cells, B-cell-depleted T cells, or PBMCs.

Authors' data handling: Reference gene primer amplification yielded estimated nucleated cell counts. The table came from immunoSEQ multiplex PCR; TCRdb's copy has only in-frame clones and leaves some out. V, J and clone size are taken as reported in that table, and D and trimming were inferred from the DNA itself. Altogether 120,000 to 150,000 clones are present, about 85% being singletons, with the ten largest covering around 2.5%. In germline, CDR1 is SNHLY, CDR2 FYNNEI. This CDR3 has 15 amino acids. V was pared by 7 bases and J by 7 bases, with 12 bases of the junction left unmatched. The origin of this receptor is a human donor with acute or convalescent COVID-19. The donor label of this sample is uncertain. The sequencing input was peripheral blood. The chain employs TRBV2 and TRBJ2-3, with 9 bases that match TRBD2. The CDR3 protein is CASIPAGSGSYTQYF. The CDR3, as DNA: TGTGCCAGCATCCCGGCAGGTAGCGGGAGTTATACGCAGTATTTT. The full variable domain, with the rest looked up from reference TRBV2 and TRBJ2-3, is EPEVTQTPSHQVTQMGQEVILRCVPISNHLYFYWYRQILGQKVEFLVSFYNNEISEKSEIFDDQFSVERPDGSNFTLKIRSTKLEDSAMYFCASIPAGSGSYTQYFGPGTRLTVL.